This TCR beta chain was profiled in a study of identical twins. This clonotype was observed at least ten times. The antigen is undetermined. Findings of the study overall: Invariant populations such as MAIT and iNKT cells could partly muddle zero-insertion analyses. Among monozygotic twins, out-of-frame TCR alpha sharing exceeded what models predicted.

In TCRdb, the 5' RACE reads were re-called with MiXCR into one record per CDR3 protein. The table has around 490,000 distinct CDR3 sequences, roughly 13% seen once. V was pared by 4 bases and J by 12 bases, with 16 bases between. The length of the CDR3 is 12 residues. Germline assignment: CDR1 SQVTM and CDR2 ANQGSEA. The data were also submitted as part of a second study, on yellow fever vaccine responses in identical twins.

Sequencing was done on a sample of CD4+ T cells sorted from blood. This receptor was taken from a woman between 18 and 29 years old in good health. This sequence joins TRBV29-1 and TRBJ2-4, with D perhaps matching TRBD1 (6 bases). CDR3 bases: TGCAGCGTTGGTTCGGGGACACATCCTCAGTACTTC. Encoded protein: CSVGSGTHPQYF.